This is a list of T cell receptor beta chains from one sample in a study of T cells in localized non-small cell lung cancer. The assay was immunoSEQ multiplex PCR, and TCRdb's table has in-frame clones only and misses some. The data contain about 64,000 clones, roughly 80% of them singletons. The starting material was PBMCs, obtained before any cancer treatment. These receptors were collected from a man between 40 and 70 years old with stage II lung adenocarcinoma. CDR3s include the opening cysteine and the closing phenylalanine or tryptophan. D genes are given only for firm matches. Some rows mark clone size as missing; the rest say once, few, many or name a class of expanded clone.

v_call	d_call	clone_size	j_call	cdr3_aa	cdr3_nt
TRBV2	TRBD1	NA	TRBJ2-7	CASSDPVVRDRVSYEQYF	TGTGCCAGCAGTGACCCCGTTGTGAGGGACAGGGTCTCCTACGAGCAGTACTTC
TRBV19	TRBD1	NA	TRBJ1-2	CASSLPGQGALHKGYTF	TGTGCCAGTAGTCTCCCGGGACAGGGGGCGTTGCATAAAGGCTACACCTTC
TRBV15	NA	NA	TRBJ1-1	CATSREGAVNTEAFF	TGTGCCACCAGCAGAGAGGGGGCAGTGAACACTGAAGCTTTCTTT
TRBV27	NA	once	TRBJ1-2	CASSRGDRTYGYTF	TGTGCCAGCAGTAGAGGTGACAGGACCTATGGCTACACCTTC
TRBV4-3	NA	NA	TRBJ1-1	CASSHTDRTNTEAFF	TGCGCCAGCAGCCATACGGACCGGACGAACACTGAAGCTTTCTTT
TRBV5-1	NA	NA	TRBJ2-3	CASSYTSDTQYF	TGCGCCAGCAGCTATACTAGCGATACGCAGTATTTT
TRBV6-5	NA	NA	TRBJ2-1	CASSPTKYNEQFF	TGTGCCAGCAGTCCCACTAAGTACAATGAGCAGTTCTTC
TRBV6-1	NA	NA	TRBJ1-1	CASVLQMNTEAFF	TGTGCCAGCGTTCTGCAGATGAACACTGAAGCTTTCTTT
TRBV4-3	NA	NA	TRBJ2-7	CASSSRVSVEQYF	TGCGCCAGCAGCTCCAGGGTATCGGTTGAGCAGTACTTC
TRBV4-2	NA	NA	TRBJ1-2	CASSQGAIAYGYTF	TGTGCCAGCAGCCAAGGGGCGATTGCTTATGGCTACACCTTC
TRBV6-5	TRBD1	NA	TRBJ1-2	CASMSGTGNYGYTF	TGTGCCAGCATGTCCGGGACAGGGAACTATGGCTACACCTTC
TRBV5-5	NA	NA	TRBJ1-1	CASSWGLDEAFF	TGTGCCAGCAGCTGGGGACTGGATGAAGCTTTCTTT
TRBV5-1	TRBD1	many	TRBJ2-2	CASRADRVNTGELFF	TGCGCCAGCAGAGCCGACAGGGTTAACACCGGGGAGCTGTTTTTT
TRBV5-1	NA	NA	TRBJ2-5	CASSLAGPETQYF	TGCGCCAGCAGCTTGGCCGGACCGGAGACCCAGTACTTC
TRBV19	TRBD2	NA	TRBJ2-7	CASSRPSGSSSYEQYF	TGTGCCAGTAGTCGACCTAGCGGGTCAAGCTCCTACGAGCAGTACTTC
TRBV7-9	NA	NA	TRBJ2-2	CASSLVTAGPAGELFF	TGTGCCAGCAGCCTCGTTACGGCAGGCCCCGCCGGGGAGCTGTTTTTT
TRBV7-2	NA	NA	TRBJ1-1	CASSAQRTVNTEAFF	TGTGCCAGCAGCGCGCAAAGGACGGTGAACACTGAAGCTTTCTTT
TRBV15	NA	NA	TRBJ2-5	CATSRLDMYQETQYF	TGTGCCACCAGCAGATTAGACATGTACCAAGAGACCCAGTACTTC
TRBV10-2	TRBD2	few	TRBJ2-7	CASSELTSGGREQYF	TGCGCCAGCAGTGAGTTGACTAGCGGAGGAAGAGAGCAGTACTTC
TRBV18	TRBD1	NA	TRBJ1-2	CASSPRDREVRGYTF	TGTGCCAGCTCACCACGAGACAGGGAGGTTCGGGGCTACACCTTC
TRBV19	TRBD1	NA	TRBJ1-4	CASIKRQGATGEKLFF	TGTGCCAGTATAAAGAGGCAGGGGGCTACGGGAGAAAAACTGTTTTTT
TRBV6-6	TRBD1	NA	TRBJ2-4	CASSRPGQLAKNIQYF	TGTGCCAGCAGTCGTCCGGGACAGCTAGCCAAAAACATTCAGTACTTC
TRBV19	TRBD2	NA	TRBJ2-5	CASSIGSWGLAGGETQYF	TGTGCCAGTAGTATAGGGAGCTGGGGACTAGCGGGAGGAGAGACCCAGTACTTC
TRBV5-1	NA	NA	TRBJ1-3	CASSLVGSRSGNTIYF	TGCGCCAGCAGCTTGGTAGGCAGCCGCTCTGGAAACACCATATATTTT
TRBV7-3	NA	NA	TRBJ2-3	CASSLLLATDTQYF	TGTGCCAGCAGCCTCCTTCTAGCGACAGATACGCAGTATTTT
TRBV7-9	NA	NA	TRBJ1-2	CASSSYDFGYTF	TGTGCCAGCAGCTCCTACGACTTTGGCTACACCTTC
TRBV4-1	TRBD1	NA	TRBJ1-3	CASSQERTGGSGNTIYF	TGCGCCAGCAGCCAAGAACGGACAGGGGGCTCTGGAAACACCATATATTTT
TRBV7-9	NA	NA	TRBJ2-7	CASTLGGGEQYF	TGTGCCAGCACCCTCGGAGGGGGCGAGCAGTACTTC
TRBV2	NA	NA	TRBJ2-6	CASSEALGPAGANVLTF	TGTGCCAGCAGTGAAGCGCTAGGCCCGGCTGGGGCCAACGTCCTGACTTTC
TRBV7-7	TRBD1	NA	TRBJ2-7	CASSLGQGSHEQYF	TGTGCTAGCAGCTTGGGACAGGGAAGCCACGAGCAGTACTTC
TRBV29-1	NA	once	TRBJ2-7	CSTRDARKDEQYF	TGCAGCACCCGGGACGCACGGAAGGACGAGCAGTACTTC
TRBV4-3	TRBD2	NA	TRBJ2-5	CASSQTTRGGRETQYF	TGCGCCAGCAGCCAAACGACCCGGGGAGGGCGAGAGACCCAGTACTTC
TRBV19	NA	NA	TRBJ1-2	CASTTSWGTPGYTF	TGTGCCAGTACCACCTCCTGGGGAACTCCAGGCTACACCTTC
TRBV7-2	NA	NA	TRBJ2-7	CASSLALGGADEQYF	TGTGCCAGCAGCTTAGCGCTGGGGGGGGCCGACGAGCAGTACTTC
TRBV25-1	TRBD1	NA	TRBJ2-7	CASMRTGGRYEQYF	TGTGCCAGCATGAGGACAGGGGGCCGCTACGAGCAGTACTTC
TRBV2	NA	NA	TRBJ2-2	CASSVEDTGELFF	TGTGCCAGCAGTGTGGAGGACACCGGGGAGCTGTTTTTT
TRBV7-9	NA	NA	TRBJ2-5	CASSPQETQYF	TGTGCCAGCAGCCCTCAAGAGACCCAGTACTTC
TRBV19	TRBD2	NA	TRBJ2-7	CASSKQREGSYEQYF	TGTGCCAGTAGTAAGCAGCGGGAGGGCTCATACGAGCAGTACTTC
TRBV13	NA	NA	TRBJ1-1	CASSLGGNTEAFF	TGTGCCAGCAGCTTAGGAGGGAATACTGAAGCTTTCTTT
TRBV28	NA	NA	TRBJ2-7	CASSIPHRAHSYEQYF	TGTGCCAGCAGTATCCCCCACAGGGCCCACTCCTACGAGCAGTACTTC
TRBV7-8	TRBD1	NA	TRBJ1-1	CASSLWDRGTEAFF	TGTGCCAGCAGCTTGTGGGACAGGGGAACTGAAGCTTTCTTT